This T cell receptor (beta chain) was sequenced during a study of Ad26.COV2.S vaccination and SARS-CoV-2 variants. Study-wide background: Into the muscle, Ad26.COV2.S was dosed once or twice, 56 days apart. General study results and limits: Participants given vaccine showed non-spike TCR breadth similar to that of placebo recipients. Researchers cautioned that TCR breadth and depth analyses may have underestimated total T cell responses.

Assay: immunoSEQ multiplex PCR; the TCRdb copy retains only in-frame clones and omits some. The repertoire includes more than 300,000 clones, 86% of them detected once, and approximately 11% sits in the top ten. Specified treatment: about 20 received Ad26.COV2.S at low or high dose, single or two shots; about 5 received placebo; per-sample allocation not given. It was on day 63 after the first vaccine or placebo injection that samples were taken. Details on this clone: Its specificity is not known.

The J segment lost 3 bases and the V segment lost 5 bases, leaving 3 bases of the junction unmatched. Per the germline V gene, CDR1 is MNHEY and CDR2 is SVGAGI. The CDR3 totals 14 residues. Sequenced here: peripheral blood, sampled in a trial of Ad26.COV2.S vaccine versus placebo. The V gene is TRBV6-5, the J gene TRBJ2-5, with TRBD2 identical over 10 bases. The TCR sequence derives from a person aged 18-60 years who received the Ad26.COV2.S COVID-19 vaccine or a placebo. The CDR3 bases are TGTGCCAGCAGTAAACTAGCGGGAAAAGAGACCCAGTACTTC. Translation gives CASSKLAGKETQYF.